Below, 12 T cell receptor beta chains from the same sample are listed, as sequenced in a study of TIL therapy for anti-PD-1-resistant metastatic lung cancer. The immunoSEQ assay was v3. Sequencing was performed with immunoSEQ multiplex PCR; in TCRdb, only in-frame clones are kept and a portion is missing. The profile shows tens of thousands of clones, around 76% of them singletons. The time point was: pre-treatment sample, taken before nivolumab and TIL therapy. The sequenced sample was blood, obtained at baseline. The receptors derive from a person between 30 and 79 years old with non-small cell lung cancer.

The chain employs TRBV9 and TRBJ2-7; 9 bases match TRBD1. The germline V gene encodes CDR1 SGDLS and CDR2 YYNGEE. Trimming removed 4 bases from V and 3 bases from J; junction bases left unmatched: 2. The CDR3 length is 13 residues. The CDR3: CASSQTGGYEQYF. As DNA, the CDR3 is TGTGCCAGCAGCCAGACAGGGGGCTACGAGCAGTACTTC.

The chain joins TRBV6-1 to TRBJ2-2, with a weak D call TRBD1 (5 bases). V was pared by 7 bases and J by 5 bases, with 8 bases between. CDR3 length equals 12 residues. CDR1 is MNHNS and CDR2 is SASEGT in the germline V gene. CDR3 sequence reads: CASTRVTGELFF. The CDR3 nucleotides are TGTGCCAGCACCAGGGTTACCGGGGAGCTGTTTTTT.

This sequence joins TRBV5-1 and TRBJ2-3; D might be TRBD2 (6 bases). The CDR3 loop spans 15 amino acids. CDR1 is SGHRS, CDR2 YFSETQ, per germline. V dropped 2 bases and J dropped 0 bases, with 10 bases sitting between them. CDR3 nucleotides: TGCGCCAGCAGCTTTAGCGGTTCTAGCACAGATACGCAGTATTTT. This encodes CASSFSGSSTDTQYF. The full variable domain, completed using reference TRBV5-1 and TRBJ2-3, is KAGVTQTPRYLIKTRGQQVTLSCSPISGHRSVSWYQQTPGQGLQFLFEYFSETQRNKGNFPGRFSGRQFSNSRSEMNVSTLELGDSALYLCASSFSGSSTDTQYFGPGTRLTVL.

This clone was recorded once. The chain uses TRBV5-6 and TRBJ2-2, with D hard to call. Deletions cut 2 bases from V and 6 bases from J, with 8 bases between. Germline CDR1 reads SGHDT; CDR2 reads YYEEEE. The CDR3 has 13 amino acids. CDR3: CASSFPSPGELFF. The CDR3 DNA reads TGTGCCAGCAGCTTCCCGAGCCCCGGGGAGCTGTTTTTT. Variable domain in full (rest from reference TRBV5-6 and TRBJ2-2): DAGVTQSPTHLIKTRGQQVTLRCSPKSGHDTVSWYQQALGQGPQFIFQYYEEEERQRGNFPDRFSGHQFPNYSSELNVNALLLGDSALYLCASSFPSPGELFFGEGSRLTVL.

The rearrangement uses TRBV29-1 and TRBJ1-1; D is possibly TRBD1 (6 bases). V dropped 6 bases and J dropped 10 bases, with 18 bases sitting between them. Germline V gene lookup returns CDR1 SQVTM and CDR2 ANQGSEA. The CDR3 runs 12 residues. This CDR3 is CSVGGARSSAFF. For the CDR3, the DNA is TGCAGCGTCGGGGGGGCGCGATCGTCAGCTTTCTTT.

By sample share, this clone is medium-sized (0.01 to 0.1%). V is TRBV30 and J is TRBJ1-4; D is unresolved. V lost 1 base, J lost 7 bases, and 13 bases lay in between. Germline V gene data show CDR1 as GTSNPN and CDR2 as SVGIG (reference sequence). This CDR3 spans 14 amino acids. The CDR3 region has the DNA TGTGCCTGGAGTGGGTCTACGCCGGGTGAAAAACTGTTTTTT. This encodes CAWSGSTPGEKLFF.

The chain is built from TRBV6-5 and TRBJ2-1; the match to TRBD1 covers 11 bases. The CDR3 loop spans 15 amino acids. The junction had 8 bases not matched to a gene; V was cut back by 6 bases and J by 7 bases. Germline V gene sequence: CDR1 MNHEY, CDR2 SVGAGI. The DNA of the CDR3 is TGTGCCAGCAGACTCGGACAGGGGGCGCGAAATGAGCAGTTCTTC. This gives the protein CASRLGQGARNEQFF.

The chain is built from TRBV7-8 and TRBJ2-5; no firm D call. Germline CDR1 is SGHVS and CDR2 is FQNEAQ. Trimming cost V 2 bases and J 5 bases, with 3 bases left between them. This CDR3 spans 11 amino acids. The CDR3 sequence: CASSLLETQYF. The CDR3 DNA is TGTGCCAGCAGCTTATTGGAGACCCAGTACTTC.

V usage is TRBV1 and J usage is TRBJ2-2; no DNA check was done on the table's D call, TRBD2. TRBV1 is annotated as a pseudogene. This CDR3 comprises 20 residues. DNA for the CDR3: TGCACCAGCAGCCAAGATTTGACGGAACTAGCGGGGGCGAACACCGGGGAGCTGTTTTTT. Translation gives CTSSQDLTELAGANTGELFF.

The V and J genes are TRBV4-1 and TRBJ1-1; D is perhaps TRBD1 (6 bases). The V end lost 3 bases, the J end lost 3 bases, and 14 bases lay between the germline ends. From germline, CDR1 is MGHRA and CDR2 YSYEKL. The length of the CDR3 is 15 residues. CDR3 DNA sequence: TGCGCCAGCAGCCAGAAACAGGGTTACGACACTGAAGCTTTCTTT. Residues: CASSQKQGYDTEAFF.

The chain is built from TRBV5-4 and TRBJ2-2; 10 nucleotides align to TRBD2. Germline CDR1 and CDR2: SGHNT and YYREEE (reference sequence). The CDR3 has 16 amino acids. Trimming took 3 bases from V and 5 from J; bases not matched to a gene: 7. The CDR3 region is CASSSLAGGGTGELFF. The CDR3 DNA reads as TGTGCCAGCAGCTCCTTAGCGGGGGGAGGAACCGGGGAGCTGTTTTTT.

J is TRBJ2-5 and V is TRBV29-1, with 7 bases fitting TRBD2. The J segment lost 5 bases and the V segment lost 5 bases, leaving 5 bases of the junction unmatched. Germline V gene lookup returns CDR1 SQVTM and CDR2 ANQGSEA. The CDR3 sequence is 12 residues long. CDR3 DNA sequence: TGCAGCGTTAATCCCGGGGGGGAGACCCAGTACTTC. It yields the protein CSVNPGGETQYF.